These T cell receptor beta chains were read from a single sample in a study of blood T cell repertoires in COVID-19. Sequenced by immunoSEQ multiplex PCR; TCRdb stores in-frame clones only, minus some. The profile shows some 100,000 clones, 75% to 90% of them singletons. Material: peripheral blood. The receptor source for this set is a human donor in a cohort sampled during active COVID-19. CDR3s include the opening cysteine and the closing phenylalanine or tryptophan. The order of the fields is D gene, V gene, J gene, clone size, CDR3 DNA, CDR3 protein. A D gene is named only where the DNA matches it firmly. Clone size is stated in some rows and not others, as once, few, many or a class when expanded.

NA	TRBV5-1	TRBJ2-7	NA	TGCGCCAGCAGCTTAGACAGATACGAGCAGTACTTC	CASSLDRYEQYF
TRBD1	TRBV5-4	TRBJ1-1	NA	TGTGCCAGCAGCCCTGTAGGGAATAGACAGGGGAAGAACACTGAAGCTTTCTTT	CASSPVGNRQGKNTEAFF
NA	TRBV6-2/TRBV6-3	TRBJ1-2	few	TGTGCCAGCAGTTACTCGGCGGGGAATGGCTACACCTTC	CASSYSAGNGYTF
NA	TRBV7-8	TRBJ2-7	NA	TGTGCCAGCAGCTTAGATTTTCGCAGGTCCTACGAGCAGTACTTC	CASSLDFRRSYEQYF
TRBD2	TRBV19	TRBJ2-7	NA	TGTGCCAGTAGTATCAAAGGGACTAGCGGGATGCTCTCCTACGAGCAGTACTTC	CASSIKGTSGMLSYEQYF
TRBD2	TRBV30	TRBJ2-1	NA	TGTGCCTGGAGTGCGTATCAACAGACCCGGGCTAGCGGACCCTACAATGAGCAGTTCTTC	CAWSAYQQTRASGPYNEQFF
NA	TRBV10-2	TRBJ1-1	NA	TGCGCCAGCAGTCACAGCACTGAAGCTTTCTTT	CASSHSTEAFF
TRBD1	TRBV4-1	TRBJ1-2	NA	TGCGCCAGCAGCCAAGATTATCCAGGGGGCGATGGCTACACCTTC	CASSQDYPGGDGYTF
TRBD1	TRBV11-2	TRBJ1-4	NA	TGTGCCAGCAGCTTAGACCTATGGTCACAGGGGGGGGAAAAACTGTTTTTT	CASSLDLWSQGGEKLFF
NA	TRBV5-1	TRBJ1-6	NA	TGCGCCAGCAGCTTGAGGGCAGGGAAGTCACCCCTCCACTTT	CASSLRAGKSPLHF
TRBD1	TRBV7-2	TRBJ2-7	NA	TGTGCCAGCAGCCCGCGGGGACAGGGGGCGTACGAGCAGTACTTC	CASSPRGQGAYEQYF
TRBD1	TRBV5-1	TRBJ1-4	few	TGCGCCAGCAGCCGGACAGGGGAAGCAACTAATGAAAAACTGTTTTTT	CASSRTGEATNEKLFF
NA	TRBV6-5	TRBJ2-3	once	TGTGCCAGCAGTTACTCAGGGGGCACAGATACGCAGTATTTT	CASSYSGGTDTQYF
NA	TRBV4-2	TRBJ2-7	NA	TGTGCCAGCAGCCAAGAATCAACTCACGAGCAGTACTTC	CASSQESTHEQYF
TRBD2	TRBV5-1	TRBJ2-2	once	TGCGCCAGCAGCTTAACAAGGGGAGAGCTAGCGGGGGTTGCCCCCGGGGAGCTGTTTTTT	CASSLTRGELAGVAPGELFF
NA	TRBV6-5	TRBJ2-7	NA	TGTGCCAGCAGATCCGGCGGCAACTACGAGCAGTACTTC	CASRSGGNYEQYF
NA	TRBV18	TRBJ1-5	NA	TGTGCCAGCTCACCATCGGGAACTAATCAGCCCCAGCATTTT	CASSPSGTNQPQHF
TRBD2	TRBV6-4	TRBJ2-3	NA	TGTGCCAGCAGTGACTCAACGGGGGGAAGGACAGATACGCAGTATTTT	CASSDSTGGRTDTQYF
TRBD1	TRBV11-3	TRBJ2-1	NA	TGTGCCAGCAGCGCCTACAGGGGGCGAGGATACAATGAGCAGTTCTTC	CASSAYRGRGYNEQFF
NA	TRBV7-2	TRBJ1-1	NA	TGTGCCAGCAGCTTAGGGCAGGGTATGAACACTGAAGCTTTCTTT	CASSLGQGMNTEAFF
TRBD2	TRBV5-1	TRBJ2-3	NA	TGCGCCAGCAGCTTGGGGGGACTAGCGGGAAGTACTAGCACAGATACGCAGTATTTT	CASSLGGLAGSTSTDTQYF
TRBD2	TRBV27	TRBJ2-3	NA	TGTGCCAGCAGTCCCCTAGCGGGAGCAGATACGCAGTATTTT	CASSPLAGADTQYF
NA	TRBV6-5	TRBJ1-6	NA	TGTGCCAGCAGTTACTCTCCGGATAATTCACCCCTCCACTTT	CASSYSPDNSPLHF
TRBD2	TRBV11-2	TRBJ2-3	NA	TGTGCCAGCAACCTAGCGGGGGGGACAGATACGCAGTATTTT	CASNLAGGTDTQYF
TRBD2	TRBV29-1	TRBJ2-1	NA	TGCAGCGTACACAGGACTAGCGGCAATGAGCAGTTCTTC	CSVHRTSGNEQFF
TRBD2	TRBV7-2	TRBJ2-7	NA	TGTGCCAGCAGTTCAAGACTAGCGGTTTTCTCCTACGAGCAGTACTTC	CASSSRLAVFSYEQYF
TRBD1	TRBV18	TRBJ1-6	NA	TGTGCCAGCTCAGGGGGACAGGATAATTCACCCCTCCACTTT	CASSGGQDNSPLHF